The clone carrying this T cell receptor beta chain was observed a single time. The data belong to a study of blood T cell repertoires in COVID-19. Study context: T cells, B-cell-depleted T cells, or PBMCs provided the cDNA or gDNA that served as material.

CDR3 length: 12 residues. The germline V gene has CDR1 LGHNA and CDR2 YNFKEQ. Trimming left V 1 base short and J 6 bases short, with 3 bases between. Clones were read by immunoSEQ multiplex PCR, and TCRdb kept only the in-frame ones, dropping some. The sample records hundreds of thousands of clones, around 82% being singletons. The sample comprised peripheral blood. The clonotype originates from a woman older than 75 with active or convalescent COVID-19. This sequence joins TRBV4-2 and TRBJ2-2; unclear D gene. The CDR3 bases are TGTGCCAGCAGCCAAGTAGCCGGGGAGCTGTTTTTT. Its translation is CASSQVAGELFF.